This entry lists 31 T cell receptor beta chains sequenced from one sample in a study of spatial heterogeneity in lung cancer. Whole-study findings and limits: Mutation counts in tumors were tracked by counts of expanded intratumoral alpha and beta TCRs.

These receptors have no known antigen. The time point is: sample taken at primary tumor resection. TCRdb itself ran the 5' RACE reads through MiXCR, one entry per CDR3 protein. The profile shows some 6,900 distinct CDR3 sequences, 13% to 15% of them singletons. Sequenced material: lung tumor tissue, taken at surgery. The source is a male donor with early-stage non-small cell lung cancer.

On this clonotype itself: This beta chain is an off-target read within a library intended for alpha chains, so its frequency means little. V and J are TRBV11-2 and TRBJ2-5; D unresolved. Trimming shortened V by 4 bases and J by 0 bases, and 3 bases separated the two germline ends. CDR3 size: 12 residues. CDR1 and CDR2 from the germline V gene are SGHAT and FQNNGV. The CDR3 region has the DNA TGTGCCAGCAGCTCCTACCAAGAGACCCAGTACTTC. As protein: CASSSYQETQYF. The full variable domain, with the rest looked up from reference TRBV11-2 and TRBJ2-5, is EAGVAQSPRYKIIEKRQSVAFWCNPISGHATLYWYQQILGQGPKLLIQFQNNGVVDDSQLPKDRFSAERLKGVDSTLKIQPAKLEDSAVYLCASSSYQETQYFGPGTRLLVL.

By frequency in the sample, this clonotype is medium-sized. Little can be read into the size of this beta chain, an off-target read in a library designed for alpha chains. The chain recombines TRBV5-1 with TRBJ1-1; D not resolved. V dropped 3 bases and J dropped 1 base, with 7 bases sitting between them. The CDR3 loop spans 13 amino acids. Germline CDR1 is SGHRS and CDR2 is YFSETQ. CDR3 nucleotides: TGCGCCAGCAGCTCCTTAGGGAACACTGAAGCTTTCTTT. This sequence encodes CASSSLGNTEAFF.

In its sample, this clonotype was seen many times. This beta chain is a stray sequence in a library constructed for alpha chains; its clone size is not meaningful. The chain has TRBV2 and TRBJ2-1; TRBD2 matches 9 bases. The CDR3 runs 17 residues. Germline V gives CDR1 SNHLY, CDR2 FYNNEI. J was trimmed by 8 bases and V by 2 bases; bases with no gene match: 13. For the CDR3, the DNA is TGTGCCAGCAGTGAACGACCTTCGGGACTAGCATCACATGAGCAGTTCTTC. It specifies CASSERPSGLASHEQFF.

On this clonotype itself: The library was prepared for alpha chains; this beta chain is a stray read, so its frequency means little. The chain links TRBV5-6 to TRBJ2-3; D remains ambiguous. Germline CDR1 and CDR2: SGHDT and YYEEEE. The CDR3 extends over 12 amino acids. V was trimmed by 4 bases and J by 7 bases, leaving 10 bases between them. As DNA, the CDR3 is TGTGCCAGCAGCCAGAATAAGAATACGCAGTATTTT. Amino acid sequence: CASSQNKNTQYF.

Many counts were recorded for this clonotype. This beta chain is off target for a library built for alpha chains, so its abundance means little. The chain couples TRBV5-1 to TRBJ2-1, with D possibly matching TRBD1 (5 bases). The CDR3 totals 15 residues. V was cut by 3 bases and J by 7 bases, with 17 bases left in between. The germline gives CDR1 SGHRS, CDR2 YFSETQ. The CDR3 DNA reads TGCGCCAGCAGCTGGACCCCTGGAAGGGGTAATGAGCAGTTCTTC. It encodes CASSWTPGRGNEQFF.

On this clonotype: This beta chain is a stray sequence in a library constructed for alpha chains; its clone size is not meaningful. This rearrangement joins TRBV12-3 or TRBV12-4 to TRBJ2-7, with a tentative D call TRBD2 (6 bases). With 0 bases removed from V and 6 bases from J, the gap between germline ends came to 15 bases. The CDR3 extends over 15 amino acids. CDR3 DNA: TGTGCCAGCAGTTTAGCGGGAGGAGGGTTGGGCGAGCAGTACTTC. Translation gives CASSLAGGGLGEQYF.

This clonotype is medium-sized within its sample. Since it is a stray read in a library aimed at alpha chains, this beta chain has a size that is not meaningful. This chain uses TRBV12-3 or TRBV12-4 with TRBJ2-2; D gene unclear. The CDR3 runs to 13 residues. V lost 3 bases to trimming and J lost 3 bases, with 5 bases between them. The CDR3 DNA is TGTGCCAGCAGTTTTTTGGACACCGGGGAGCTGTTTTTT. Residues: CASSFLDTGELFF.

On this clonotype: This beta chain turned up in a library designed for alpha chains; as an off-target read, its abundance says little. V gene TRBV28 combines with J gene TRBJ1-2; the D gene is possibly TRBD1 (5 bases). Looked up from germline, CDR1 is MDHEN and CDR2 is SYDVKM. This CDR3 comprises 13 residues. V lost 2 bases and J 5 bases, leaving 9 bases between the germline ends. The CDR3 spells CASSLRGRYGYTF. The DNA for the CDR3 is TGTGCCAGCAGTTTAAGGGGACGGTATGGCTACACCTTC.

This clonotype was recorded many times. This beta chain represents an off-target read in a library built for alpha chains; its size is of limited meaning. Written as DNA, the CDR3 is TGTGCCATCAGCGAGAGGGCACGGGATGAGCAGTTCTTC. Translation gives CAISERARDEQFF. The chain recombines TRBV10-3 with TRBJ2-1; perhaps TRBD2 as D (5 bases). The V and J ends lost 6 bases and 8 bases respectively, with 14 bases between them. This CDR3 is 13 amino acids long. Germline V gene sequence: CDR1 ENHRY, CDR2 SYGVKD.

This clonotype was seen at least ten times. This beta chain turned up in a library designed for alpha chains; as an off-target read, its abundance says little. CDR3 DNA sequence: TGCGCCAGCAGTGAGTCAGCGGGAGGGACACCTAGCACAGATACGCAGTATTTT. Translating it yields CASSESAGGTPSTDTQYF. The J gene is TRBJ2-3, the V gene TRBV10-1, with 10 bases identical to TRBD2. The CDR3 is 18 residues long. After removal of 0 bases from V and 0 bases from J, the junction contained 6 bases not matched to a gene. Germline CDR1 and CDR2: WNHNN and SYGVQD (reference sequence).

This clonotype counts as medium-sized (0.01 to 0.1%). This beta chain is an unintended read in a library built for alpha chains; its size means little. The genes are TRBV3-1 and TRBJ1-5; D may be TRBD1 (6 bases). Germline CDR1 reads LGHDT; CDR2 reads YNNKEL (reference sequence). Trimming shortened V by 6 bases and J by 7 bases, and 22 bases separated the two germline ends. The CDR3 is 16 residues long. CDR3 sequence reads: CASSPNRGGASQPQHF. Written as DNA, the CDR3 is TGTGCCAGCAGTCCGAACCGTGGGGGCGCCTCCCAGCCCCAGCATTTT.

As to this clonotype: With the library built for alpha chains, this beta chain is off target and its frequency is not meaningful. The J gene is TRBJ1-2, the V gene TRBV2; no definite D call. The germline gives CDR1 SNHLY, CDR2 FYNNEI. The CDR3 contains 14 residues. Trimming took 6 bases from V and 1 from J, leaving 12 bases between them. The CDR3 DNA follows: TGTGCCAGCAGCAGAAAGACGGATAACTATGGCTACACCTTC. Protein sequence: CASSRKTDNYGYTF.

By sample share, this clonotype is medium-sized (0.01 to 0.1%). This beta chain is a stray read from a library made for alpha chains; its abundance is not meaningful. V is TRBV24-1 and J is TRBJ2-2; D ambiguous. The V gene's germline CDR1 is KGHDR and CDR2 SFDVKD. V lost 9 bases to trimming and J lost 6 bases, with 10 bases between them. This CDR3 comprises 12 residues. The CDR3 sequence is CATGPYSGELFF. The CDR3 DNA is TGTGCCACCGGCCCCTACTCCGGGGAGCTGTTTTTT.

A remark on this clonotype: This beta chain lies outside the target of a library built for alpha chains; its clone size means little. The V call is TRBV9, the J call TRBJ2-7, with D perhaps matching TRBD2 (5 bases). The CDR3 is 16 residues long. Trimming took 0 bases from V and 0 from J, leaving 13 bases between them. Germline CDR1 reads SGDLS; CDR2 reads YYNGEE. CDR3 DNA: TGTGCCAGCAGCGTAGAACCCCAGCGGAACTCCTACGAGCAGTACTTC. Translating gives CASSVEPQRNSYEQYF.

This clonotype rates as medium-sized. This beta chain turned up in a library designed for alpha chains; as an off-target read, its abundance says little. The V call is TRBV19, the J call TRBJ2-1; a weak D match, TRBD2 (6 bases). V was trimmed by 8 bases and J by 6 bases, leaving 23 bases between them. Germline V gene sequence: CDR1 LNHDA, CDR2 SQIVND (reference sequence). CDR3 length: 16 amino acids. Written as DNA, the CDR3 is TGTGCCAGTCCCAAGAGGAGGGGATGGGCATCCAATGAGCAGTTCTTC. Protein sequence: CASPKRRGWASNEQFF.

Ten or more counts support this clonotype. In a library made to pick up alpha chains, this beta chain is a stray read with a size that means little. This chain links TRBV20-1 with TRBJ2-4, with D unclear. This CDR3 has 13 amino acids. V was cut by 0 bases and J by 7 bases, with 10 bases left in between. Germline V gene sequence: CDR1 DFQATT, CDR2 SNEGSKA (reference sequence). In DNA, the CDR3 is TGCAGTGCTAGAGATAAAACAAGGAACATTCAGTACTTC. It encodes CSARDKTRNIQYF.

This clonotype was observed a handful of times. This beta chain is a stray sequence in a library constructed for alpha chains; its clone size is not meaningful. The V gene is TRBV7-7, the J gene TRBJ2-7, with 10 bases aligning to TRBD2. CDR3 size: 15 residues. CDR1 is SSHAT and CDR2 is FNYEAQ in the germline V gene (reference sequence). V shed 5 bases and J 2 bases; nucleotides not matched to a gene: 6. Here the CDR3 reads CASSLVAGGTYEQYF. The CDR3 coding sequence is TGTGCCAGCAGCCTCGTAGCGGGAGGTACCTACGAGCAGTACTTC.

In regard to this clonotype: Found in a library prepared for alpha chains, this beta chain is an off-target read, and its abundance has little meaning. The chain carries TRBV6-1 and TRBJ1-6, with D perhaps matching TRBD1 (5 bases). Germline V lookup: CDR1 MNHNS, CDR2 SASEGT. This CDR3 is 15 amino acids long. V lost 8 bases to trimming and J lost 7 bases, with 18 bases between them. CDR3 protein: CASRRDGGLNSPLHF. CDR3 sequence (DNA): TGTGCCAGCCGCCGGGACGGAGGACTCAATTCACCCCTCCACTTT.

This clonotype was counted ten times or more. In a library made to pick up alpha chains, this beta chain is a stray read with a size that means little. The chain employs TRBV12-5 and TRBJ2-2, with D possibly TRBD2 on 6 matching bases. This CDR3 comprises 14 residues. V was clipped by 2 bases and J by 6 bases, with 10 bases between them. Germline V gives CDR1 LGHNT, CDR2 FRNRAP. The CDR3 loop reads CASGLKPGAGELFF. CDR3 bases: TGTGCTAGTGGTTTGAAACCGGGGGCCGGGGAGCTGTTTTTT.

There are many counts of this clonotype. A library prepared for alpha chains yielded this beta chain as an off-target read; its size is of little meaning. This sequence joins TRBV9 and TRBJ1-2, with a weak D call TRBD1 (6 bases). Germline assignment: CDR1 SGDLS and CDR2 YYNGEE. The CDR3 sequence is 16 residues long. With 3 bases removed from V and 4 bases from J, the gap between germline ends came to 19 bases. CDR3 loop: CASSASVNRALYGYTF. The CDR3 DNA is TGTGCCAGCAGCGCTTCCGTTAACAGGGCCCTCTATGGCTACACCTTC.

In its sample, this clonotype was seen many times. With the library built for alpha chains, this beta chain is off target and its frequency is not meaningful. The V and J genes are TRBV18 and TRBJ1-1; 7 nucleotides agree with TRBD1. The CDR3 runs to 14 residues. Germline-derived CDR1 and CDR2 are KGHSH and LQKENI. V lost 1 base to trimming and J lost 6 bases; unmatched junction nucleotides: 5. The CDR3 protein is CASSPQGASAEAFF. DNA for the CDR3: TGTGCCAGCTCACCACAGGGGGCGAGCGCTGAAGCTTTCTTT.

The table lists this clonotype with many counts. A library prepared for alpha chains yielded this beta chain as an off-target read; its size is of little meaning. The chain couples TRBV5-1 to TRBJ1-6; a possible D gene is TRBD1 (6 bases). This CDR3 is 16 amino acids long. V dropped 4 bases and J dropped 7 bases, with 18 bases sitting between them. Germline assignment: CDR1 SGHRS and CDR2 YFSETQ. The CDR3 is CASSPSTAQGNSPLHF. The CDR3 DNA follows: TGCGCCAGCAGCCCTTCGACCGCGCAGGGGAATTCACCCCTCCACTTT.

This clonotype is medium-sized by share. As an off-target read in a library built for alpha chains, this beta chain has a frequency of little significance. This chain uses TRBV2 with TRBJ1-5, with 7 bases identical to TRBD1. CDR1 SNHLY and CDR2 FYNNEI come from the germline V gene. J was trimmed by 4 bases and V by 8 bases; bases with no gene match: 8. CDR3 length equals 14 residues. The CDR3 region has the DNA TGTGCCAGCGGACGGACAGGAGTTAATCAGCCCCAGCATTTT. Translating it yields CASGRTGVNQPQHF.

This clonotype was seen repeatedly, ten times or more. Mismatch with germline at one junction end may stem from a read error. The library was built for alpha chains, so this beta chain is an off-target read and its size means little. The chain carries TRBV7-7 and TRBJ2-7; D is perhaps TRBD2 (5 bases). Per germline, CDR1 SSHAT and CDR2 FNYEAQ (reference sequence). This CDR3 contains 14 residues. CDR3 nucleotides: TGTGCTAGCAACTTAGTAGGGAGAAGCTACGAGCAGTACTTC. Translation: CASNLVGRSYEQYF.

This clonotype was observed a few times. This beta chain is a stray read from a library made for alpha chains; its abundance is not meaningful. The rearrangement uses TRBV10-2 and TRBJ1-5; D is unclear. The length of the CDR3 is 14 residues. Germline CDR1 WSHSY, CDR2 SAAADI. With 0 bases removed from V and 2 bases from J, the gap between germline ends came to 5 bases. CDR3 coding DNA: TGCGCCAGCAGTGAGTCAGGTGGCAATCAGCCCCAGCATTTT. Translating it yields CASSESGGNQPQHF.

This clonotype is termed medium-sized. This beta chain appears as a stray read in a library generated for alpha chains; its size is not informative. The CDR3 region is CSAREGEEYGYTF. In DNA, the CDR3 is TGCAGTGCTAGAGAGGGGGAGGAATATGGCTACACCTTC. The rearrangement links TRBV20-1 to TRBJ1-2, with TRBD1 as a possible D gene (5 bases). Germline V CDR1 and CDR2: DFQATT, SNEGSKA (reference sequence). This CDR3 region has 13 residues. V was trimmed by 0 bases and J by 5 bases, leaving 10 bases between them.

This clonotype appeared many times. Being off target in a library aimed at alpha chains, this beta chain has a size of little meaning. J is TRBJ2-3 and V is TRBV12-3 or TRBV12-4, with TRBD2 matching over 8 bases. The CDR3 spans 15 residues. Trimming cost V 1 base and J 2 bases; bases outside gene matches: 2. The CDR3 DNA reads as TGTGCCAGCAGTTTAGTGCGGGGGGTCACAGATACGCAGTATTTT. This gives the protein CASSLVRGVTDTQYF.

Details on this clonotype: This beta chain slipped into a library made for alpha chains as a stray read, so its size is not meaningful. The rearrangement joins TRBV2 to TRBJ1-5, with D possibly being TRBD1 (5 bases). Trimming shortened V by 6 bases and J by 2 bases, and 17 bases separated the two germline ends. This CDR3 has 16 residues. CDR1 is SNHLY and CDR2 is FYNNEI in the germline V gene. The CDR3 DNA sequence: TGTGCCAGCAGGGGACTCAGGGAAGGAGGCAATCAGCCCCAGCATTTT. Translated, it gives CASRGLREGGNQPQHF.

This clonotype was counted between two and nine times. This beta chain turned up in a library designed for alpha chains; as an off-target read, its abundance says little. The chain employs TRBV6-6 and TRBJ2-3; maybe TRBD2 (6 bases). Trimming pared 5 bases from V and 3 bases from J, leaving 15 bases between. The CDR3 length is 15 residues. Per germline, CDR1 MNHNY and CDR2 SVGAGI (reference sequence). The CDR3 region is CASSGWRGRTDTQYF. The DNA of the CDR3 is TGTGCCAGCAGTGGTTGGAGGGGTAGGACAGATACGCAGTATTTT.

This clonotype was observed once. For a library built for alpha chains, this beta chain is a stray read; little rests on its size. V gene TRBV6-5 combines with J gene TRBJ2-5, with D hard to call. The V and J ends lost 0 bases and 4 bases respectively, with 6 bases between them. The CDR3 extends over 13 amino acids. Germline V gene sequence: CDR1 MNHEY, CDR2 SVGAGI. The CDR3 nucleotides read TGTGCCAGCAGTTACTCGAGGAGAGAGACCCAGTACTTC. Protein: CASSYSRRETQYF.

A remark on this clonotype: This beta chain turned up in a library designed for alpha chains; as an off-target read, its abundance says little. V usage is TRBV27 and J usage is TRBJ1-5; D remains unclear. This CDR3 is 15 amino acids long. Germline CDR1 MNHEY, CDR2 SMNVEV (reference sequence). Trimming shortened V by 5 bases and J by 2 bases, and 13 bases separated the two germline ends. The DNA of the CDR3 is TGTGCCAGCAGTCGGGCCCCGCTGGGCAATCAGCCCCAGCATTTT. As protein: CASSRAPLGNQPQHF.